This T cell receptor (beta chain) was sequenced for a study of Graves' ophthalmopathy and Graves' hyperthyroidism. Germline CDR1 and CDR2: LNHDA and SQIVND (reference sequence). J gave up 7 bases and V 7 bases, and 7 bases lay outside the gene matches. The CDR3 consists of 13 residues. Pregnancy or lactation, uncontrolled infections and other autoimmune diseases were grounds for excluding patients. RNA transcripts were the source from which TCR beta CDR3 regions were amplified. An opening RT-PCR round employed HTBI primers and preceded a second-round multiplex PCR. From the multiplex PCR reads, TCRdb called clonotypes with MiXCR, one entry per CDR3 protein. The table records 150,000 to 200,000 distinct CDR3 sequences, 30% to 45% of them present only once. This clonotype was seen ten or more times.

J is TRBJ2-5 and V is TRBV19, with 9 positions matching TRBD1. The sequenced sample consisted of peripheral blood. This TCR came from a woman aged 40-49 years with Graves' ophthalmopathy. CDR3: CASTPTGGGTQYF. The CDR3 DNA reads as TGTGCCAGTACCCCGACAGGGGGAGGGACCCAGTACTTC.